This T cell receptor (beta chain) came from a study of blood T cell repertoires in COVID-19. The wider study: Material from acute and convalescent COVID-19 was sourced from the United States, Italy and Spain. T cells, B-cell-depleted T cells, or PBMCs provided the cDNA or gDNA that served as material.

Participants, 18 to 89 years old, spanned approximately 26 US areas. Only in-frame clones appear in the TCRdb table, and some are missing; sequencing was by immunoSEQ multiplex PCR. The sample holds just under 250,000 clones, around 88% seen once. The germline gives CDR1 KGHSH, CDR2 LQKENI. The CDR3 extends over 13 amino acids. Trimming left V 3 bases short and J 8 bases short, with 13 bases between. The sequenced sample was PBMCs or T cells enriched from blood (not recorded which). V is TRBV18 and J is TRBJ1-1; D gene ambiguous. The TCR was taken from a woman aged 25 to 39 who had recovered from COVID-19. The CDR3 region is CASSPSSRQEAFF. CDR3 in DNA: TGTGCCAGCTCACCTTCTTCGAGGCAAGAAGCTTTCTTT.